This T cell receptor (beta chain) was captured in a study of identical twins. In TCRdb, the 5' RACE reads were re-called with MiXCR into one record per CDR3 protein. The profile covers around 670,000 distinct CDR3 sequences, with around 6% appearing a single time and around 1.7% taken by the ten largest. CDR1 SEHNR and CDR2 FQNEAQ come from the germline V gene (reference sequence). V lost 6 bases, J lost 6 bases, and 21 bases lay in between. This CDR3 spans 16 amino acids. This clonotype was counted ten times or more. This clonotype originated in a young man in good health. The sample consisted of naive T cells sorted from blood. The V gene is TRBV7-9, the J gene TRBJ2-1; the D gene is possibly TRBD2 (5 bases). CDR3 nucleotide sequence: TGTGCCAGCAGGAGTTCTTCGGCTAGCCGAAGCAATGAGCAGTTCTTC. It specifies CASRSSSASRSNEQFF.